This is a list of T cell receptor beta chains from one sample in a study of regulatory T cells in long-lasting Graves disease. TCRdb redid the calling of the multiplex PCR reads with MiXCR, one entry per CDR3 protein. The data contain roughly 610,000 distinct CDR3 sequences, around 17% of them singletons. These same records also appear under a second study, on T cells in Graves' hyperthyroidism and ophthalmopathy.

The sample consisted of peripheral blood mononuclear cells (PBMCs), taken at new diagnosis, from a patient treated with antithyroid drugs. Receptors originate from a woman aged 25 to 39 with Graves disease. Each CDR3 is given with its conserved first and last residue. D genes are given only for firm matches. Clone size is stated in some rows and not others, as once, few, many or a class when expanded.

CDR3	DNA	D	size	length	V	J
CASSLEAGLTYEQYF	TGCGCCAGCAGCTTGGAAGCGGGACTCACCTACGAGCAGTACTTC	TRBD2	few	15	TRBV5-1	TRBJ2-7
CASTLAASGRKGTDTQYF	TGTGCCAGCACTCTAGCGGCTAGCGGGAGGAAAGGCACAGATACGCAGTATTTT	TRBD2	few	18	TRBV3-1	TRBJ2-3
CASSQVQDALTVQYF	TGCGCCAGCAGCCAAGTACAGGACGCTCTTACGGTGCAGTACTTC	NA	few	15	TRBV5-1	TRBJ2-7
CSARVSGNTIYF	TGCAGTGCTAGAGTCTCTGGAAACACCATATATTTT	NA	NA	12	TRBV20-1	TRBJ1-3
CASSPSPGQLYGYTF	TGTGCCAGCAGCCCCTCCCCCGGACAGCTCTATGGCTACACCTTC	NA	many	15	TRBV3-1	TRBJ1-2
CASSRPGTSGQYF	TGTGCCAGCAGTCGACCCGGGACTAGCGGGCAGTATTTT	TRBD2	few	13	TRBV28	TRBJ2-3
CASSLKQGPYEQYF	TGTGCCAGCAGCTTAAAACAGGGGCCCTACGAGCAGTACTTC	TRBD1	few	14	TRBV7-3	TRBJ2-7
CASSHEDTGYGYTF	TGCGCCAGCAGCCACGAAGATACGGGCTATGGCTACACCTTC	NA	few	14	TRBV4-1	TRBJ1-2
CASSVGTGSYEQYF	TGTGCCAGCAGTGTTGGGACAGGGTCCTACGAGCAGTACTTC	TRBD1	many	14	TRBV2	TRBJ2-7
CASSHGAGYTF	TGTGCCAGCAGCCATGGTGCGGGCTACACCTTC	NA	many	11	TRBV3-1	TRBJ1-2
CASSFFPAWKAQPQHF	TGTGCCAGCAGTTTTTTTCCGGCATGGAAGGCCCAGCCCCAGCATTTT	NA	many	16	TRBV28	TRBJ1-5
CASTQAGRAFF	TGTGCCAGCACCCAAGCCGGGCGAGCTTTCTTT	NA	NA	11	TRBV3-1	TRBJ1-1
CASSPKLQETQYF	TGTGCCAGCAGTCCAAAACTCCAAGAGACCCAGTACTTC	NA	NA	13	TRBV27	TRBJ2-5
CASSLVAGTTNEKLFF	TGTGCCAGCAGCTTGGTAGCTGGTACAACGAATGAAAAACTGTTTTTT	NA	NA	16	TRBV5-4	TRBJ1-4
CASSEVSGGFEQYF	TGTGCCAGCAGTGAAGTGTCTGGGGGTTTTGAGCAGTACTTC	NA	many	14	TRBV6-1	TRBJ2-7
CASREGGTQYF	TGTGCCAGCAGGGAGGGAGGTACGCAGTATTTT	NA	many	11	TRBV2	TRBJ2-3
CASSLMGRVSTEAFF	TGTGCCAGCAGTTTAATGGGAAGGGTGAGCACTGAAGCTTTCTTT	NA	many	15	TRBV27	TRBJ1-1
CASSSVAGLAGVGLGNIQYF	TGCGCCAGCAGCTCCGTAGCGGGACTAGCGGGAGTAGGGCTGGGAAACATTCAGTACTTC	TRBD2	NA	20	TRBV5-1	TRBJ2-4
CASSRLAGGHEQYF	TGTGCCAGCAGCCGACTAGCGGGAGGGCACGAGCAGTACTTC	TRBD2	many	14	TRBV2	TRBJ2-7
CASSTRAGKLQEAQYF	TGTGCCAGCAGCACCCGGGCAGGCAAGCTCCAAGAGGCCCAGTACTTC	NA	NA	16	TRBV6-1	TRBJ2-5
CASSDSGPHSEQFF	TGTGCCAGCAGTGATTCCGGGCCTCACAGTGAGCAGTTCTTC	NA	few	14	TRBV6-4	TRBJ2-1
CASRATSGRGEETQYF	TGTGCCAGCAGGGCGACTAGCGGGAGGGGGGAGGAGACCCAGTACTTC	TRBD2	many	16	TRBV7-8	TRBJ2-5
CASSRGRTSGANVLTF	TGTGCCAGTAGTAGGGGACGGACCTCTGGGGCCAACGTCCTGACTTTC	NA	NA	16	TRBV19	TRBJ2-6
CASRGTGGETQYF	TGTGCCAGCAGGGGGACAGGGGGTGAGACCCAGTACTTC	TRBD1	few	13	TRBV6-1	TRBJ2-5
CASSPGRVWTTEAFF	TGTGCCAGCAGCCCGGGGAGGGTATGGACCACTGAAGCTTTCTTT	NA	NA	15	TRBV6-1	TRBJ1-1
CASALTGSTDTQYF	TGTGCCAGCGCATTAACCGGTAGCACAGATACGCAGTATTTT	NA	NA	14	TRBV6-1	TRBJ2-3
CASRTYRGRTDTQYF	TGTGCCAGCAGAACTTACAGGGGGCGCACAGATACGCAGTATTTT	TRBD1	NA	15	TRBV7-9	TRBJ2-3
CASSIRDFISYNEQFF	TGTGCCAGCAGCATACGTGACTTCATCTCCTACAATGAGCAGTTCTTC	NA	NA	16	TRBV9	TRBJ2-1
CASSSGTPREAFF	TGTGCCAGCAGCTCAGGGACTCCGCGTGAAGCTTTCTTT	NA	many	13	TRBV7-2	TRBJ1-1
CAIGRRGETQYF	TGTGCCATCGGGCGCAGGGGAGAGACCCAGTACTTC	NA	many	12	TRBV10-3	TRBJ2-5
CSARRQGATLNTEAFF	TGCAGTGCTCGCCGACAGGGGGCAACCCTGAACACTGAAGCTTTCTTT	TRBD1	many	16	TRBV20-1	TRBJ1-1
CASSFLQGTDTQYF	TGTGCCAGCAGTTTCTTACAGGGCACAGATACGCAGTATTTT	NA	NA	14	TRBV28	TRBJ2-3
CATSPNPTGGQDEQFF	TGTGCCACCAGCCCGAACCCTACAGGGGGTCAGGATGAGCAGTTCTTC	TRBD1	NA	16	TRBV15	TRBJ2-1
CASSLVAFRQGITDTQYF	TGTGCCAGCAGCTTAGTCGCCTTTCGACAGGGTATCACAGATACGCAGTATTTT	TRBD1	many	18	TRBV7-9	TRBJ2-3
CASSLGQASTYGYTF	TGTGCCAGCAGCCTCGGACAGGCGTCAACTTATGGCTACACCTTC	TRBD1	few	15	TRBV14	TRBJ1-2
CASSLGQGAYGYTF	TGCGCCAGCAGCTTGGGACAGGGGGCCTATGGCTACACCTTC	TRBD1	many	14	TRBV5-1	TRBJ1-2
CASTHGTSGSNEQFF	TGTGCCAGCACCCACGGGACTAGCGGGTCCAATGAGCAGTTCTTC	TRBD2	many	15	TRBV27	TRBJ2-1
CASSSIGGATGAFF	TGTGCCAGTAGTTCCATAGGGGGCGCTACGGGCGCTTTCTTT	TRBD1	NA	14	TRBV19	TRBJ1-1